What follows are 30 T cell receptor beta chains derived from one specimen sequenced in a study of response to subunit inactivated influenza vaccine. TCRdb redid the calling of the RT-PCR reads with MiXCR, one entry per CDR3 protein. The sample shows more than 200,000 distinct CDR3 sequences, 12% of them seen only once. The material sequenced was non-naive T cells sorted from PBMCs, taken around two weeks before vaccination. These TCRs come from a man aged 50-60 years who received an inactivated influenza vaccine.

This clonotype showed up just a few times. The chain recombines TRBV6-2 or TRBV6-3 with TRBJ1-5; D gene uncertain. The ends were cut back, 4 bases at V and 1 base at J, with 17 bases in the middle. CDR1 MNHEY and CDR2 SVGEGT come from the germline V gene. The CDR3 spans 17 residues. The CDR3 DNA is TGTGCCAGCAGTTTGGACTTCTTAAAAAGGAGCAATCAGCCCCAGCATTTT. The encoded protein is CASSLDFLKRSNQPQHF.

V and J are TRBV27 and TRBJ2-1, with TRBD2 identical over 8 bases. The CDR3 spans 19 residues. In germline, CDR1 is MNHEY, CDR2 SMNVEV (reference sequence). Trimming took 3 bases from V and 0 from J; bases not matched to a gene: 13. DNA for the CDR3: TGTGCCAGCAGTTTTTTTCCGAAACTAGCGGTGAGCTCCTACAATGAGCAGTTCTTC. Its protein product is CASSFFPKLAVSSYNEQFF.

The chain combines TRBV7-9 with TRBJ2-3; D remains ambiguous. V lost 5 bases, J lost 2 bases, and 14 bases lay in between. Germline CDR1 SEHNR, CDR2 FQNEAQ (reference sequence). The CDR3 extends over 15 amino acids. CDR3 protein: CASSADGTHTDTQYF. Here the CDR3 DNA reads TGTGCCAGCAGCGCGGACGGTACTCACACAGATACGCAGTATTTT.

The genes are TRBV4-3 and TRBJ2-3; tentative D call: TRBD2 (5 bases). V was cut by 4 bases and J by 4 bases, with 12 bases left in between. Germline V gene lookup returns CDR1 LGHNA and CDR2 YSLEER. This CDR3 has 14 amino acids. The CDR3 loop reads CASSPGYLPDTQYF. For the CDR3, the DNA is TGCGCCAGCAGCCCGGGGTACCTCCCAGATACGCAGTATTTT.

This clonotype has just a few counts. This chain connects TRBV7-8 to TRBJ2-3; D is perhaps TRBD2 (5 bases). The CDR3 loop spans 14 amino acids. Between the trimmed V and J ends, which lost 4 bases and 6 bases, there was a span of 14 bases. Germline assignment: CDR1 SGHVS and CDR2 FQNEAQ. CDR3 amino acids: CASSSLRGADTQYF. The CDR3, as DNA: TGTGCCAGCAGCTCCCTCCGGGGAGCGGATACGCAGTATTTT.

This clonotype came up a few times. J is TRBJ1-2 and V is TRBV28; D ambiguous. The CDR3 runs to 14 residues. Trimming took off 7 bases at V and 2 bases at J, with 14 bases between the two ends. Germline-derived CDR1 and CDR2 are MDHEN and SYDVKM. The CDR3 nucleotides are TGTGCCAGCACCCCGCCGGGGTACAACTATGGCTACACCTTC. Protein product: CASTPPGYNYGYTF.

This clonotype has ten or more counts. J is TRBJ1-2 and V is TRBV15; D unresolved. In germline, CDR1 is LNHNV, CDR2 YYDKDF (reference sequence). Deletions cut 0 bases from V and 2 bases from J, with 10 bases between. CDR3 length: 15 residues. The CDR3 here is CATSRDLAGNYGYTF. Here the CDR3 DNA reads TGTGCCACCAGCAGAGATTTAGCGGGAAACTATGGCTACACCTTC.

V is TRBV7-2 and J is TRBJ2-3, with D possibly matching TRBD1 (5 bases). V was cut by 4 bases and J by 5 bases, with 22 bases left in between. This CDR3 is 17 amino acids long. Germline loops: CDR1 SGHTA, CDR2 FQGNSA. The CDR3 protein is CASSSSRPETDKDTQYF. As DNA, the CDR3 is TGTGCCAGCAGCTCATCCAGGCCAGAGACAGATAAAGATACGCAGTATTTT.

This clonotype was seen only a few times. The rearrangement uses TRBV2 and TRBJ1-6; 7 bases are shared with TRBD1. V lost 2 bases and J lost 5; bases outside the gene matches: 3. The germline CDR1 and CDR2 sequences are SNHLY and FYNNEI. The CDR3 length is 15 residues. CDR3 loop: CASSEYRGNNSPLHF. Written as DNA, the CDR3 is TGTGCCAGCAGTGAATACAGGGGAAATAATTCACCCCTCCACTTT.

The J gene is TRBJ2-3, the V gene TRBV5-4, with 10 bases matching TRBD2. This CDR3 contains 14 residues. Germline CDR1 and CDR2: SGHNT and YYREEE (reference sequence). J gave up 6 bases and V 4 bases, and 5 bases lay outside the gene matches. Written as DNA, the CDR3 is TGTGCCAGCAGCCTCGGGACTAGCGTTGATACGCAGTATTTT. It yields the protein CASSLGTSVDTQYF.

This clonotype was picked up a small number of times. The V call is TRBV5-6, the J call TRBJ2-4; no firm D call. The V and J ends lost 7 bases and 1 base respectively, with 24 bases between them. CDR1 SGHDT and CDR2 YYEEEE come from the germline V gene. This CDR3 is 18 amino acids long. The CDR3 protein is CASPLLTSQIGAKNIQYF. The CDR3 nucleotides are TGTGCCAGCCCCCTCTTAACCTCCCAGATCGGCGCCAAAAACATTCAGTACTTC.

The chain recombines TRBV10-3 with TRBJ2-7, with TRBD1 as a possible D gene (5 bases). V was trimmed by 6 bases and J by 0 bases, leaving 9 bases between them. There are 13 residues in the CDR3. Germline CDR1 ENHRY, CDR2 SYGVKD. The DNA for the CDR3 is TGTGCCATCAGAGGGGTTCCCTCCTACGAGCAGTACTTC. Encoded protein: CAIRGVPSYEQYF.

The gene calls are TRBV6-2 or TRBV6-3 and TRBJ2-6; D unclear. V was cut by 5 bases and J by 3 bases, with 11 bases left in between. CDR3 length equals 15 residues. Germline CDR1 reads MNHEY; CDR2 reads SVGEGT. CDR3 sequence: CASSMEANGANVLTF. The CDR3, as DNA: TGTGCCAGCAGTATGGAAGCGAATGGGGCCAACGTCCTGACTTTC.

The table lists this clonotype with many counts. The chain links TRBV29-1 to TRBJ2-5, with D possibly being TRBD1 (6 bases). In germline, CDR1 is SQVTM, CDR2 ANQGSEA. The length of the CDR3 is 14 residues. The V gene lost 6 bases and the J gene lost 5 bases, with 19 bases spanning the gap. The chain's CDR3 is CSVTRGWGDETQYF. CDR3 in DNA: TGCAGCGTAACCAGGGGATGGGGTGATGAGACCCAGTACTTC.

At least ten counts were recorded for this clonotype. The V and J genes are TRBV6-5 and TRBJ2-7; D gene ambiguous. The ends were cut back, 3 bases at V and 1 base at J, with 10 bases in the middle. The CDR3 loop spans 14 amino acids. Germline V CDR1 and CDR2: MNHEY, SVGAGI. The CDR3 coding sequence is TGTGCCAGCAGTTATCGTGGCCTTTCCTACGAGCAGTACTTC. This translates into CASSYRGLSYEQYF.

This clonotype has only a few counts. CDR3 residues: CATSRDREQYF. Here the CDR3 DNA reads TGTGCCACCAGCAGAGACCGCGAGCAGTACTTC. V gene TRBV15 combines with J gene TRBJ2-7, with no clear D. The V end lost 0 bases, the J end lost 6 bases, and 3 bases lay between the germline ends. CDR1 is LNHNV and CDR2 is YYDKDF in the germline V gene (reference sequence). The CDR3 has 11 residues.

This clonotype was observed many times. The CDR3, as DNA: TGTGCCTGGAGTCGACAGGGGAATCAGCCCCAGCATTTT. Translation gives CAWSRQGNQPQHF. The rearrangement joins TRBV30 to TRBJ1-5, with 8 bases aligning to TRBD1. This CDR3 contains 13 residues. Germline V CDR1 and CDR2: GTSNPN, SVGIG (reference sequence). V lost 2 bases, J lost 4 bases, and 1 base stayed unmatched.

The J gene is TRBJ2-7, the V gene TRBV7-9; 8 bases fit TRBD2. The V gene's germline CDR1 is SEHNR and CDR2 FQNEAQ (reference sequence). V shed 1 base and J 3 bases; nucleotides not matched to a gene: 5. CDR3 length equals 15 residues. The CDR3 region is CASSLVLTSDYEQYF. CDR3 in DNA: TGTGCCAGCAGCTTAGTATTGACTAGCGACTACGAGCAGTACTTC. Full variable domain (missing parts from reference TRBV7-9 and TRBJ2-7): DTGVSQNPRHKITKRGQNVTFRCDPISEHNRLYWYRQTLGQGPEFLTYFQNEAQLEKSRLLSDRFSAERPKGSFSTLEIQRTEQGDSAMYLCASSLVLTSDYEQYFGPGTRLTVT.

This sequence joins TRBV6-2 or TRBV6-3 and TRBJ2-1; possible D gene TRBD1, 7 bases. Germline V gene data show CDR1 as MNHEY and CDR2 as SVGEGT. The CDR3 loop spans 14 amino acids. V lost 3 bases and J 6 bases, leaving 12 bases between the germline ends. This CDR3 is CASSYGQGGNEQFF. CDR3 DNA sequence: TGTGCCAGCAGTTATGGGCAGGGGGGCAATGAGCAGTTCTTC.

This clonotype was seen a few times. The chain has TRBV20-1 and TRBJ2-7; D is unclear. Germline V gives CDR1 DFQATT, CDR2 SNEGSKA (reference sequence). The CDR3 is 13 amino acids. Trimming stripped 6 bases from V and 6 bases from J, with 18 bases between. CDR3 coding DNA: TGCAGTGCCAGACCAGCCGGGCCAGTCGAGCAGTACTTC. It is translated as CSARPAGPVEQYF.

This clonotype came up a few times. This chain connects TRBV11-2 to TRBJ2-5, with D uncertain. Germline assignment: CDR1 SGHAT and CDR2 FQNNGV. Trimming pared 1 base from V and 2 bases from J, leaving 8 bases between. The length of the CDR3 is 14 residues. The CDR3 DNA reads TGTGCCAGCAGCTTAGGACGATTACAAGAGACCCAGTACTTC. Its translation is CASSLGRLQETQYF.

This clonotype was observed a few times. The chain joins TRBV4-3 to TRBJ1-1, with a possible D match to TRBD1 (5 bases). CDR1 and CDR2 (germline): LGHNA, YSLEER. V was pared by 0 bases and J by 7 bases, with 12 bases between. This CDR3 contains 14 residues. CDR3 DNA: TGCGCCAGCAGCCAAGAGGCAGGGCTCAATGAAGCTTTCTTT. Translation: CASSQEAGLNEAFF.

V gene TRBV4-3 combines with J gene TRBJ2-7; 7 positions match TRBD1. Per the germline V gene, CDR1 is LGHNA and CDR2 is YSLEER. CDR3 length: 15 amino acids. The V gene end was trimmed by 1 base and the J gene end by 2 bases; junction bases not matched to a gene: 5. CDR3 in amino acids: CASSQGTGVTYEQYF. The CDR3, as DNA: TGCGCCAGCAGCCAAGGAACAGGGGTAACCTACGAGCAGTACTTC.

The sample holds many counts of this clonotype. This chain connects TRBV12-3 or TRBV12-4 to TRBJ2-1; D is undetermined. The CDR3 covers 13 residues. With 6 bases removed from V and 9 bases from J, the gap between germline ends came to 15 bases. The DNA for the CDR3 is TGTGCCAGCAGGGGTTATGGTAGTGGTGAGCAGTTCTTC. This translates into CASRGYGSGEQFF.

This clonotype showed up just a few times. CDR3 coding DNA: TGTGCCAGCAGCTTGATCTTAGCGGGAGGGCAAGAGACCCAGTACTTC. As protein: CASSLILAGGQETQYF. This chain joins TRBV5-5 and TRBJ2-5, with TRBD2 identical over 11 bases. The CDR3 is 16 residues long. Germline-derived CDR1 and CDR2 are SGHKS and YYEKEE (reference sequence). The J segment lost 2 bases and the V segment lost 1 base, leaving 4 bases of the junction unmatched. The full variable domain, rest sourced from reference TRBV5-5 and TRBJ2-5, is DAGVTQSPTHLIKTRGQQVTLRCSPISGHKSVSWYQQVLGQGPQFIFQYYEKEERGRGNFPDRFSARQFPNYSSELNVNALLLGDSALYLCASSLILAGGQETQYFGPGTRLLVL.

The CDR3 DNA reads TGCGCCAGCAGCTTATCTAGCGGGAGCGGTGGTGAGCAGTTCTTC. This gives the protein CASSLSSGSGGEQFF. The J gene is TRBJ2-1, the V gene TRBV5-1; 10 bases are a match to TRBD2. The CDR3 length is 15 residues. With V trimmed by 2 bases and J by 9 bases, 8 bases remained unmatched. Germline CDR1 is SGHRS and CDR2 is YFSETQ.

The chain joins TRBV28 to TRBJ2-3; D is undetermined. This CDR3 is 13 amino acids long. Germline assignment: CDR1 MDHEN and CDR2 SYDVKM. The ends were cut back, 4 bases at V and 0 bases at J, with 5 bases in the middle. CDR3 sequence: CASSSASTDTQYF. The CDR3, as DNA: TGTGCCAGCAGTTCGGCGAGCACAGATACGCAGTATTTT.

This clonotype was seen only a few times. This rearrangement joins TRBV29-1 to TRBJ2-1; the D gene is possibly TRBD2 (5 bases). V lost 0 bases, J lost 14 bases, and 8 bases lay in between. Germline V CDR1 and CDR2: SQVTM, ANQGSEA. This CDR3 has 10 amino acids. In nucleotides, the CDR3 is TGCAGCGTTGAAGACGGGAATGAGTTCTTC. This translates into CSVEDGNEFF.

This clonotype has a handful of counts. This rearrangement joins TRBV28 to TRBJ1-2, with 10 bases matching TRBD1. The CDR3 runs 15 residues. The V and J ends lost 3 bases and 4 bases, in that order; junction bases with no gene match: 5. Germline loops: CDR1 MDHEN, CDR2 SYDVKM. CDR3 sequence reads: CASSFPTGGSYGYTF. CDR3 nucleotide sequence: TGTGCCAGCAGTTTCCCGACAGGGGGCAGCTATGGCTACACCTTC.

The V call is TRBV7-2, the J call TRBJ2-1; the D gene is possibly TRBD1 (5 bases). V was shortened by 0 bases and J by 2 bases, with 11 bases between the two germline ends. Germline V CDR1 and CDR2: SGHTA, FQGNSA. The CDR3 sequence is 16 residues long. CDR3 in amino acids: CASSLARGMPYNEQFF. In DNA form, the CDR3 reads TGTGCCAGCAGCTTAGCAAGGGGAATGCCCTACAATGAGCAGTTCTTC.